In its sample, the clone carrying this TCR beta chain was seen once. J gave up 5 bases and V 1 base, and 6 bases lay outside the gene matches. Germline values: CDR1 SGDLS, CDR2 YYNGEE. This CDR3 region has 16 residues. Using immunoSEQ multiplex PCR, the repertoire was profiled, and TCRdb retains in-frame clones only, with some absent. The sample carries around 370,000 clones, 85% to 90% recorded once. The sample is drawn from a study of blood T cell repertoires in COVID-19. Overall study context: Some COVID-19 samples were acute and others convalescent; all came from the United States, Italy and Spain.

Sequencing was carried out using PBMCs or T cells enriched from blood (not recorded which). The chain is built from TRBV9 and TRBJ2-5, with 12 bases aligning to TRBD1. This clonotype originated in a woman in her late teens or twenties who had recovered from COVID-19. CDR3 sequence: CASSVTGTGGGETQYF. The CDR3, as DNA: TGTGCCAGCAGCGTAACTGGGACAGGGGGCGGGGAGACCCAGTACTTC.